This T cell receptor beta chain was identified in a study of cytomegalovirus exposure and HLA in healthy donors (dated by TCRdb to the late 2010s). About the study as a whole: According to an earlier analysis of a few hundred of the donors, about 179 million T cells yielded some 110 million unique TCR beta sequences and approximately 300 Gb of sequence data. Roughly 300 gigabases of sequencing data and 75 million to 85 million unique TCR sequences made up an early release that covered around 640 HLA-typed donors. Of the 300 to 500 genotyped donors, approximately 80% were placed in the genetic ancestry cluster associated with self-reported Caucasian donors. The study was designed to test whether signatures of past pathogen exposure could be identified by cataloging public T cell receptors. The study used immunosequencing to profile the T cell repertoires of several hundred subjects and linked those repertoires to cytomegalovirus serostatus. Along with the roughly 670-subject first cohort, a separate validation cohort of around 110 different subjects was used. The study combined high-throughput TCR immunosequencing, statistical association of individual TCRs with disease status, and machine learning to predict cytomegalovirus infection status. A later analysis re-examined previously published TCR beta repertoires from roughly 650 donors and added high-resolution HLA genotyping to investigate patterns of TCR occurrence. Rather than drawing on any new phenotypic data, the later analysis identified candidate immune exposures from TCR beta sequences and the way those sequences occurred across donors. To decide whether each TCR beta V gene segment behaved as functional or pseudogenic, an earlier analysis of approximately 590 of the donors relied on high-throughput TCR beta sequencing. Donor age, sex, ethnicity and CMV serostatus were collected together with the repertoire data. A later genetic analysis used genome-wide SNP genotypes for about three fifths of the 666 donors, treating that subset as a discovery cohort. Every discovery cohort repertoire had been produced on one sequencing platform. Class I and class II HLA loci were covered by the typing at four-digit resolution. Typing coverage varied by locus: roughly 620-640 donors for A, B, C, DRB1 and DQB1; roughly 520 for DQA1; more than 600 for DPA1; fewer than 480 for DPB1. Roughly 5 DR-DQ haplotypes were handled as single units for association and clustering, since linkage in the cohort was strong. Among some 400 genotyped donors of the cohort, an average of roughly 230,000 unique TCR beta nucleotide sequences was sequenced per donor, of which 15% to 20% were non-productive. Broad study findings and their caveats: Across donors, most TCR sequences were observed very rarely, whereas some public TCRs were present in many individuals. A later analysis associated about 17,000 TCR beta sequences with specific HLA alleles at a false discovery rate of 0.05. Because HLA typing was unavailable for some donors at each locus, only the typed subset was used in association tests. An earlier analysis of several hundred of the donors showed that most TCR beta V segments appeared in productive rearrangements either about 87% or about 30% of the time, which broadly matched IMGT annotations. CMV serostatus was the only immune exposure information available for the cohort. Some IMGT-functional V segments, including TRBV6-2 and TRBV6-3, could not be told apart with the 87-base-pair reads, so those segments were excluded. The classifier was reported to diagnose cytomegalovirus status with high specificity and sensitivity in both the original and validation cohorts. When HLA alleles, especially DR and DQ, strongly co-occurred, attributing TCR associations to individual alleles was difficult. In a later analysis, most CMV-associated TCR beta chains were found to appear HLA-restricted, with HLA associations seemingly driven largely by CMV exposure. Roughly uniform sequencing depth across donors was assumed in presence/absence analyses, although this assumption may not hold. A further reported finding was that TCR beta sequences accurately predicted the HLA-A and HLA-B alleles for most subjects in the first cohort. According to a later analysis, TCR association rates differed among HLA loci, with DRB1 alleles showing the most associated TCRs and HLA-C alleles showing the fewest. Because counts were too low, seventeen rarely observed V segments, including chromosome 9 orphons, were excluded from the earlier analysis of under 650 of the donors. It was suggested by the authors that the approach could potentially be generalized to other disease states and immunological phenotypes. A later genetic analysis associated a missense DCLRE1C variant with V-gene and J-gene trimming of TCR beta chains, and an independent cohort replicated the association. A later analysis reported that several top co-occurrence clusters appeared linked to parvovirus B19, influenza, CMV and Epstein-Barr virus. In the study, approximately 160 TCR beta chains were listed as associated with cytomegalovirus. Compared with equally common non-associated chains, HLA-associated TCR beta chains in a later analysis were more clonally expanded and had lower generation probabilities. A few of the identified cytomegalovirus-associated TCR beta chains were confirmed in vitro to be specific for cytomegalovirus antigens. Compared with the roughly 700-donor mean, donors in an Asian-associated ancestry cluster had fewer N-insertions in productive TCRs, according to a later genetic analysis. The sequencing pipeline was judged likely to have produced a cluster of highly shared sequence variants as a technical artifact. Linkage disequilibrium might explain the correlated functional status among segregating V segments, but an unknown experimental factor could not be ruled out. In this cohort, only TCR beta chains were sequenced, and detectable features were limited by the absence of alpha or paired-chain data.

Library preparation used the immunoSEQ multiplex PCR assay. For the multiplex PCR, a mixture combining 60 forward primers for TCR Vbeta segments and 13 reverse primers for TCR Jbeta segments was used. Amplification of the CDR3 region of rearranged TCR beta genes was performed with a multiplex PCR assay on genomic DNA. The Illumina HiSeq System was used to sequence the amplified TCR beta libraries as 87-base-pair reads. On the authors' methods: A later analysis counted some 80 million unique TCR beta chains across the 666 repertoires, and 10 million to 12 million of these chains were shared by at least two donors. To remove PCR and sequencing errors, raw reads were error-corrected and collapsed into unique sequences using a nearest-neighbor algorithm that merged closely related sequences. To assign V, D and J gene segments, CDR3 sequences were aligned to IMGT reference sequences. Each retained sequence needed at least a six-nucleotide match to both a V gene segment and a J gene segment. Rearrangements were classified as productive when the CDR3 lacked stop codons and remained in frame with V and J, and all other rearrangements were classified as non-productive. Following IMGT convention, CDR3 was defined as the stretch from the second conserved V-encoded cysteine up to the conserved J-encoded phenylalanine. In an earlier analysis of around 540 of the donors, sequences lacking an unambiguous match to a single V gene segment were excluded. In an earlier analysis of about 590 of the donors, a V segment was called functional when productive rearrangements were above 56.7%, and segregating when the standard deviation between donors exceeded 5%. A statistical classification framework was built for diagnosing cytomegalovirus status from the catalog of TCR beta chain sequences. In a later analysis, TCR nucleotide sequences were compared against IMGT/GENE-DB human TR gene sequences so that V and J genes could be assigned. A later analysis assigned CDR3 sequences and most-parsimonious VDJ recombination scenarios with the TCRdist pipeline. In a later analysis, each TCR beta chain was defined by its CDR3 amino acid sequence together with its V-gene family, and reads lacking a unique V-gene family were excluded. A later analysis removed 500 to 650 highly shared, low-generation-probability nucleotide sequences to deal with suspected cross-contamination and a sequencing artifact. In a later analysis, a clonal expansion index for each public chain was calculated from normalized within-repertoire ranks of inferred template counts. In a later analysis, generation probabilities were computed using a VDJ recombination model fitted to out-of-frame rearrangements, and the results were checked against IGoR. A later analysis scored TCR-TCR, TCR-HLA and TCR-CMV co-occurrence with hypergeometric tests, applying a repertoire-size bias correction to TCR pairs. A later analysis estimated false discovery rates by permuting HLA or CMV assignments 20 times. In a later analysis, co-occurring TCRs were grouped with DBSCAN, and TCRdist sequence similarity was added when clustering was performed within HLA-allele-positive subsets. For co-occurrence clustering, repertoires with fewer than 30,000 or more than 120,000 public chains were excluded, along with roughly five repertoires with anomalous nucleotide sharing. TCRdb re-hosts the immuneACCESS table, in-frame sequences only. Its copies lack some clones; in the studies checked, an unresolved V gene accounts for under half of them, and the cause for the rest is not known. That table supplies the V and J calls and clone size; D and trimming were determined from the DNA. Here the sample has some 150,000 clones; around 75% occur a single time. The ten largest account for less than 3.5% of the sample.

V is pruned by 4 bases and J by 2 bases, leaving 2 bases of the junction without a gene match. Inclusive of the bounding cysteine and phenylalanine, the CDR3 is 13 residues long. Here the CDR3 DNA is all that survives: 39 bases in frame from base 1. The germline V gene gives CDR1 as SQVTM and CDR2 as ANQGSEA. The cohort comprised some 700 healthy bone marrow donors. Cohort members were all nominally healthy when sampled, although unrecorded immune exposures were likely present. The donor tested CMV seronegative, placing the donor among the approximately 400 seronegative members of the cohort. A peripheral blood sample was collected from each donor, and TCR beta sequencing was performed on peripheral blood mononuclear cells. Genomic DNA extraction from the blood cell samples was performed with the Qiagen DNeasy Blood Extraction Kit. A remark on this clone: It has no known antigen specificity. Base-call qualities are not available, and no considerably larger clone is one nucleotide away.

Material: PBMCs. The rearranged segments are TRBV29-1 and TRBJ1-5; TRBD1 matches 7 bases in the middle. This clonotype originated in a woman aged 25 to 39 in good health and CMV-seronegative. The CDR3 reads CSVVTGGNQPQHF. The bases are TGCAGCGTTGTAACAGGGGGCAATCAGCCCCAGCATTTT.